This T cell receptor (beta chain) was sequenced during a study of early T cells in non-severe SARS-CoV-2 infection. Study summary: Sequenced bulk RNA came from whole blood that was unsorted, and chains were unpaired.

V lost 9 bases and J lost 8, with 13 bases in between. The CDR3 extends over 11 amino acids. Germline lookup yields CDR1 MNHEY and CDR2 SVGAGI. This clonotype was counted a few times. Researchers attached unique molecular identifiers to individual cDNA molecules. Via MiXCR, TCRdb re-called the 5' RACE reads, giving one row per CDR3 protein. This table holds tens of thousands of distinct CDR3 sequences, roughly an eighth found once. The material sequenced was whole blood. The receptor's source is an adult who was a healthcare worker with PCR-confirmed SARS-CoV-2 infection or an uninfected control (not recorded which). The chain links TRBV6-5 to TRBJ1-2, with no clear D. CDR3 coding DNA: TGTGCCAGAAACTCACCCTTGGGCTACACCTTC. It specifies CARNSPLGYTF.